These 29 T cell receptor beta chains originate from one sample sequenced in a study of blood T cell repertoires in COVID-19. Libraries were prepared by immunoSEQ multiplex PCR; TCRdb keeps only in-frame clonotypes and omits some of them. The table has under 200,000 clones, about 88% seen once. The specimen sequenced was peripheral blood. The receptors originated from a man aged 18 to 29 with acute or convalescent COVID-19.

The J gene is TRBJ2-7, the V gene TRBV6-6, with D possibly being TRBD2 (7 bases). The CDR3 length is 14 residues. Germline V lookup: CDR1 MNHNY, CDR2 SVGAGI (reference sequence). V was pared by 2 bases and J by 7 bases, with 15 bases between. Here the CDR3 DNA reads TGTGCCAGCAGTTACCCTGGGGGGGCGAGAGAGCAGTACGTC. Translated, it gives CASSYPGGAREQYV.

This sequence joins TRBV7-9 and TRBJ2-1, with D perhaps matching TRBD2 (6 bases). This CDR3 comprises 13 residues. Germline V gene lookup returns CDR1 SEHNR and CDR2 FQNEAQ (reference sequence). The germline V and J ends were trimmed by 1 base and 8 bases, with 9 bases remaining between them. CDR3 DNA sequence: TGTGCCAGCAGCTTAGGGCGGGAAGATGAGCAGTTCTTC. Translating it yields CASSLGREDEQFF.

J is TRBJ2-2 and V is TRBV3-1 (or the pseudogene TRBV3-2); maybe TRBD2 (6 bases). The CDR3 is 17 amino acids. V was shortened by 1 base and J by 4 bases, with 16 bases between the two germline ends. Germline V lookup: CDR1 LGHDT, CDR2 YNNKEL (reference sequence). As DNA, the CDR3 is TGTGCCAGCAGCCAAGTTCTCGGGGGAGGCGGCACCGGGGAGCTGTTTTTT. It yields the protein CASSQVLGGGGTGELFF.

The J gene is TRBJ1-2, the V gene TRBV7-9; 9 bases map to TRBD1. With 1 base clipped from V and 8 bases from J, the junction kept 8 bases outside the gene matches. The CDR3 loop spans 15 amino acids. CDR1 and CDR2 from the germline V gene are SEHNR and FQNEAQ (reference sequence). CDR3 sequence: CASSLVLGQGSGYTF. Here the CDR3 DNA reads TGTGCCAGCAGCTTAGTATTGGGACAGGGATCAGGCTACACCTTC.

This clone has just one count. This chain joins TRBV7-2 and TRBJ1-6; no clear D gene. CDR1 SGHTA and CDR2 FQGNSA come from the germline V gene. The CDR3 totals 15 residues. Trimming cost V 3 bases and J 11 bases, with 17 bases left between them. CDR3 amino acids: CASSLGGGKSPPLHF. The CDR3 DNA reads TGTGCCAGCAGCTTGGGAGGAGGGAAGAGTCCACCCCTCCACTTT. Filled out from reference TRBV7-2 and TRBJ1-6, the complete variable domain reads GAGVSQSPSNKVTEKGKDVELRCDPISGHTALYWYRQSLGQGLEFLIYFQGNSAPDKSGLPSDRFSAERTGGSVSTLTIQRTQQEDSAVYLCASSLGGGKSPPLHFGNGTRLTVT.

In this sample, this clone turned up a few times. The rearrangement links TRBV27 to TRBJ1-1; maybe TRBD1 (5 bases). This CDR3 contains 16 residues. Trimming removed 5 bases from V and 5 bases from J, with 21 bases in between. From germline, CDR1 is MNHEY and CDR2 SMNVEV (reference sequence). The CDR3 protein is CASSTKSGRRGTEAFF. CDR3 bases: TGTGCCAGCAGTACAAAGTCGGGGAGGAGGGGAACTGAAGCTTTCTTT.

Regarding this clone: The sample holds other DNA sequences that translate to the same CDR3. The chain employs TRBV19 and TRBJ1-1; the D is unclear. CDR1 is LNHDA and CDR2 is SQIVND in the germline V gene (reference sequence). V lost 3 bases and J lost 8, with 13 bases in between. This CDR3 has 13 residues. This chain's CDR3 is CASSMSGNAEAFF. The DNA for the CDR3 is TGTGCCAGTAGTATGTCGGGGAACGCCGAAGCTTTCTTT.

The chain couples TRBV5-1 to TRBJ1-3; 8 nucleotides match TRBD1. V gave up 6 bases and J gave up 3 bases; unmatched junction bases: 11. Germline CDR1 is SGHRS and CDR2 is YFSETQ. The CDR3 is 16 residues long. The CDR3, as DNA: TGCGCCAGCACCCCGGGGCAGGGGGCTGGTGGAAACACCATATATTTT. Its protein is CASTPGQGAGGNTIYF.

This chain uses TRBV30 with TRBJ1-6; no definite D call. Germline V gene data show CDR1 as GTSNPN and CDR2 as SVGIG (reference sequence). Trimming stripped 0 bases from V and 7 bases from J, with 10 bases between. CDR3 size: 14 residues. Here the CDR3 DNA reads TGTGCCTGGAGTGTACCGGGTGTGAATTCACCCCTCCACTTT. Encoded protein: CAWSVPGVNSPLHF.

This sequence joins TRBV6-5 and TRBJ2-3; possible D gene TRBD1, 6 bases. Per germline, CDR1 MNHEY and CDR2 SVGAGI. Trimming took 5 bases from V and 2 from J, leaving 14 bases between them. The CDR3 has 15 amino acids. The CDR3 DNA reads TGTGCCAGCAGTAACAGGGACGGATCCACAGATACGCAGTATTTT. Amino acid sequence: CASSNRDGSTDTQYF.

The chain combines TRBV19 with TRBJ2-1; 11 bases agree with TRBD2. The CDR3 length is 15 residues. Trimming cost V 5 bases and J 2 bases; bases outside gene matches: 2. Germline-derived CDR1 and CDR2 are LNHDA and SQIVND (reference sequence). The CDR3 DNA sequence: TGTGCCAGTAGTCTTAGCGGGGGGGCCTACAATGAGCAGTTCTTC. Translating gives CASSLSGGAYNEQFF.

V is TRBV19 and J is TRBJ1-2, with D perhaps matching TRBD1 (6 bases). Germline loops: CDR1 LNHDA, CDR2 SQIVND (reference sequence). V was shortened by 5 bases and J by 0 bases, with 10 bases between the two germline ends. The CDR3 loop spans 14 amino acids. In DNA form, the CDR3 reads TGTGCCAGTAGTCCACAGGGTTCTAACTATGGCTACACCTTC. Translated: CASSPQGSNYGYTF.

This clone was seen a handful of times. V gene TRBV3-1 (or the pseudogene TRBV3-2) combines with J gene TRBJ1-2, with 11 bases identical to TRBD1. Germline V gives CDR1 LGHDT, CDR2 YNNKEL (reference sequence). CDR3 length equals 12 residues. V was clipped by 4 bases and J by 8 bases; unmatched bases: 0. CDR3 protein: CASSRDRGGYTF. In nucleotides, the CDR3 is TGTGCCAGCAGCCGGGACAGGGGGGGCTACACCTTC.

The CDR3 coding sequence is TGTGCCAGCAGTTACGGGTTGAGTCTAGCGAGTGAGCAGTACTTC. This encodes CASSYGLSLASEQYF. The chain carries TRBV6-5 and TRBJ2-7; perhaps TRBD2 as D (6 bases). Germline CDR1 MNHEY, CDR2 SVGAGI. V gave up 2 bases and J gave up 7 bases, with 18 bases separating them. The CDR3 loop spans 15 amino acids.

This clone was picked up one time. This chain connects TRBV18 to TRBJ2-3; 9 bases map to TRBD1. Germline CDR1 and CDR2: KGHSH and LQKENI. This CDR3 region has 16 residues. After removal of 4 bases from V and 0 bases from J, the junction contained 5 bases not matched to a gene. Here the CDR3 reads CASSRETGGSTDTQYF. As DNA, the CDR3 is TGTGCCAGCTCACGGGAGACAGGGGGTAGCACAGATACGCAGTATTTT.

As DNA, the CDR3 is TGTGCCACCCCAGGTAGCTATGGCTACACCTTC. Encoded protein: CATPGSYGYTF. This chain connects TRBV12-3 or TRBV12-4 to TRBJ1-2; D not resolved. The CDR3 runs to 11 residues. Trimming stripped 10 bases from V and 4 bases from J, with 10 bases between.

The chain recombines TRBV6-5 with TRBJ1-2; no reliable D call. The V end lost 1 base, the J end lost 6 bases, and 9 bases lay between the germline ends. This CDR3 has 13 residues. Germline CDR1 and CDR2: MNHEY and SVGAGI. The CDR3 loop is CASSYWRGNGYTF. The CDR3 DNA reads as TGTGCCAGCAGTTACTGGCGGGGAAATGGCTACACCTTC.

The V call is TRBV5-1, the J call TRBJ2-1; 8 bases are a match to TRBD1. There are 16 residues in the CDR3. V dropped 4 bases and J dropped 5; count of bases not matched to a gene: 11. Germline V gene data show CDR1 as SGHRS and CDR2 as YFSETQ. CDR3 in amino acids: CASSLGQGVYNNEQFF. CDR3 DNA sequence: TGCGCCAGCAGCCTTGGACAGGGAGTCTATAACAATGAGCAGTTCTTC.

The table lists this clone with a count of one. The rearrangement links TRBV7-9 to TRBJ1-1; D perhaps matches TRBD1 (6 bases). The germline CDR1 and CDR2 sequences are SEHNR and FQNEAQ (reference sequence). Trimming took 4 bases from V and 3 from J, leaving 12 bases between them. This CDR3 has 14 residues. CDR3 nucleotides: TGTGCCAGCAGCTACAGGGTCGAGGACACTGAAGCTTTCTTT. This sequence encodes CASSYRVEDTEAFF. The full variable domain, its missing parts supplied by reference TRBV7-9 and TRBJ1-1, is DTGVSQNPRHKITKRGQNVTFRCDPISEHNRLYWYRQTLGQGPEFLTYFQNEAQLEKSRLLSDRFSAERPKGSFSTLEIQRTEQGDSAMYLCASSYRVEDTEAFFGQGTRLTVV.

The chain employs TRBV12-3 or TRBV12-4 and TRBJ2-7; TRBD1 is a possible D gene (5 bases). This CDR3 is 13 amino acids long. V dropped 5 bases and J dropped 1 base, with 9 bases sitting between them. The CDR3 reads CASSSRQSYEQYF. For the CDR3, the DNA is TGTGCCAGCAGTAGTCGACAGTCCTACGAGCAGTACTTC.

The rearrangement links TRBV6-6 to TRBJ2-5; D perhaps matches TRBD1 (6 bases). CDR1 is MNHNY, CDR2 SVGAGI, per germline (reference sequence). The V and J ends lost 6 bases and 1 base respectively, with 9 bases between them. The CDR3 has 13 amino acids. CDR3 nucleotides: TGTGCCAGCAGGGGGGACATCCAAGAGACCCAGTACTTC. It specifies CASRGDIQETQYF.

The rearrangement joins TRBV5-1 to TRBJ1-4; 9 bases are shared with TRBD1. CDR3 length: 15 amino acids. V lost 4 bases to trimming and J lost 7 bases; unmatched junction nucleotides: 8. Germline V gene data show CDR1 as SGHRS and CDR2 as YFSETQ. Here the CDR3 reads CASSISGTGSEKLFF. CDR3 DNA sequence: TGCGCCAGCAGCATCTCCGGGACAGGGTCTGAAAAACTGTTTTTT.

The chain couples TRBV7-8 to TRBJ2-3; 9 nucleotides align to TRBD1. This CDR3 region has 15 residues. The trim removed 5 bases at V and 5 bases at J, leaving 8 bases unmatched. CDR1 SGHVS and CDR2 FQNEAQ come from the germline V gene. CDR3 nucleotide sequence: TGTGCCAGCAGCATAAACAGGGGGCTGGGAGATACGCAGTATTTT. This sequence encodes CASSINRGLGDTQYF.

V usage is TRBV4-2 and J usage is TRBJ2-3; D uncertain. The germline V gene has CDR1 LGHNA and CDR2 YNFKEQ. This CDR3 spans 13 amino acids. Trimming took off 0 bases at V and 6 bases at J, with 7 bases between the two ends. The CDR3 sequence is CASSQDITDTQYF. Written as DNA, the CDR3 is TGTGCCAGCAGCCAAGATATAACTGATACGCAGTATTTT.

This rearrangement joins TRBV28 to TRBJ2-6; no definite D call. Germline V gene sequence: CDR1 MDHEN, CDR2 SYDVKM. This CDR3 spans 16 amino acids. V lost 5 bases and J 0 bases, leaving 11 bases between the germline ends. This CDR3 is CASSPSTRSGANVLTF. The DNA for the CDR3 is TGTGCCAGCAGTCCCTCGACACGCTCTGGGGCCAACGTCCTGACTTTC. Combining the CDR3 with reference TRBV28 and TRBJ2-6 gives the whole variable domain DVKVTQSSRYLVKRTGEKVFLECVQDMDHENMFWYRQDPGLGLRLIYFSYDVKMKEKGDIPEGYSVSREKKERFSLILESASTNQTSMYLCASSPSTRSGANVLTFGAGSRLTVL.

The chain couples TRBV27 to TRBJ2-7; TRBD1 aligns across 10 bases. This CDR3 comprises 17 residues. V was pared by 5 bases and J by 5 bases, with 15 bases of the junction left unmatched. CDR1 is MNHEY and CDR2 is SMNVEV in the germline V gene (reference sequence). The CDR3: CASSDVSPRDRGHEQYV. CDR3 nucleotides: TGTGCCAGCAGTGACGTCTCCCCCCGGGACAGGGGCCACGAGCAGTACGTC.

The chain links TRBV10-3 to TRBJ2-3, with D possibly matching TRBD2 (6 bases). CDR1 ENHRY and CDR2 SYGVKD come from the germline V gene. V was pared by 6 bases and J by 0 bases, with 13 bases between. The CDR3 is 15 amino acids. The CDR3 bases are TGTGCCATCAGCTCTAGCGTACCTAGCACAGATACGCAGTATTTT. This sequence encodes CAISSSVPSTDTQYF.

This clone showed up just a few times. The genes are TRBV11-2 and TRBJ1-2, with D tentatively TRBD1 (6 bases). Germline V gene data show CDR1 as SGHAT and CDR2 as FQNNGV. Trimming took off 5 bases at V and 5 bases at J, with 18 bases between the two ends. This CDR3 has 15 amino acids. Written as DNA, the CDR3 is TGTGCCAGCAGCCCCCGGCTCACAGGGAATTATGGCTACACCTTC. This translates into CASSPRLTGNYGYTF.

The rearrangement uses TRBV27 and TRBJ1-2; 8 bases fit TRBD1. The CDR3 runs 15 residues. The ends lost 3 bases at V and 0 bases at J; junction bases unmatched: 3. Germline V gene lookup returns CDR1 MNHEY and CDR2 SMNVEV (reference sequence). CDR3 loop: CASSLTGVTNYGYTF. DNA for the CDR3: TGTGCCAGCAGTTTGACAGGGGTTACTAACTATGGCTACACCTTC.